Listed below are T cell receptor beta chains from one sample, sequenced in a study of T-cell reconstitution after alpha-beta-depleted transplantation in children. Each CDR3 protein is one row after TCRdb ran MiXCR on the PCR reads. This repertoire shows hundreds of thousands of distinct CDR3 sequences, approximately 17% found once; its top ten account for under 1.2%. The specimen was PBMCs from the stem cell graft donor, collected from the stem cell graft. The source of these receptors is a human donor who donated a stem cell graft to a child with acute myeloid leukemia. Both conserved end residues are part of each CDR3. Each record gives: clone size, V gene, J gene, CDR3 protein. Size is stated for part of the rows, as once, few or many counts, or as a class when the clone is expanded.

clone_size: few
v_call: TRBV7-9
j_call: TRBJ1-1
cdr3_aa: CASSLEGLAEAFF

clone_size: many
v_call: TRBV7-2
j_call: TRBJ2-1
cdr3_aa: CASSPAGPEQFF

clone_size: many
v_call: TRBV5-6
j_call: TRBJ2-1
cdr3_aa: CASSLWSSGGVNEQFF

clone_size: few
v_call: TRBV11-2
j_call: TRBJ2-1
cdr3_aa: CASSILRLAGGYGNEQFF

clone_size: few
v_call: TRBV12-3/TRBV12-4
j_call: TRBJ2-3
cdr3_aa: CASSLGAGTGSTDTQYF

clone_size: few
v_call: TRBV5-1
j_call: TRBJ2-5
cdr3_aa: CASSSPRGRETQYF

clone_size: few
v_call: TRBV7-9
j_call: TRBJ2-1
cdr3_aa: CASSLVGGGVEQFF

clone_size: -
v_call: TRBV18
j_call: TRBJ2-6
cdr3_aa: CASSAPGRSSGANVLTF

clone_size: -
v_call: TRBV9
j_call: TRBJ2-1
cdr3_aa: CASSVVGGPFYNEQFF

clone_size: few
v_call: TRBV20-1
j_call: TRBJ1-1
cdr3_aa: CSARDEVRQATNTEAFF

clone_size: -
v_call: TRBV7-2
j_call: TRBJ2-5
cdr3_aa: CASCPGVGETQYF

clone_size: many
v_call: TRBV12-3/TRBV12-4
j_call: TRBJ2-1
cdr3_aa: CASSPSGGSNEQFF

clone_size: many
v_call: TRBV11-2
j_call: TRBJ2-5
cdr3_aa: CASSPSSRGTENQETQYF

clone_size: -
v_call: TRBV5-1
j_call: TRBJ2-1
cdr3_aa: CASSPRGTGALNEQFF

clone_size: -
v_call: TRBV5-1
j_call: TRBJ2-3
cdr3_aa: CASSWSGSTDTQYF

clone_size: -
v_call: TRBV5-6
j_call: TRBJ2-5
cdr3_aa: CASSLKVLSSETQYF

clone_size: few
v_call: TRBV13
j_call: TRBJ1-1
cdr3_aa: CASSPNRQGGRAFF

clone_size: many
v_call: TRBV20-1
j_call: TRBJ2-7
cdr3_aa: CSATSTGTSYEQYF

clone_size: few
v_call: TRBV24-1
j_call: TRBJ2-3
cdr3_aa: CATSRGTGVADTQYF

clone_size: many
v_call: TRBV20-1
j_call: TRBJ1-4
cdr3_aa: CSALALRGEKLFF

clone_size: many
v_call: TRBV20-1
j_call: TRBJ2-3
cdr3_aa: CSAKGQSSFTQYF

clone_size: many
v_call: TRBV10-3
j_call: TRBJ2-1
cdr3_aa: CAISEGPGLAGNEQFF

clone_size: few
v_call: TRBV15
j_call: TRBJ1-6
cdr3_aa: CATSGGQGNSPLHF

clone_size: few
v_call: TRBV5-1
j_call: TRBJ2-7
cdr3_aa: CASSFGASYEQYF

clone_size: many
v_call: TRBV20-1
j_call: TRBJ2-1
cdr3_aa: CSARGLAGAFSIEQFF

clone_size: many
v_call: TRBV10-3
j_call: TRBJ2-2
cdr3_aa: CAIRGGTGDTGELFF

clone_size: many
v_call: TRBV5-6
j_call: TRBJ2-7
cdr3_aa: CASSLSPNEQYF

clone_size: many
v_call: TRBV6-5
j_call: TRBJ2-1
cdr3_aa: CASRGYNEQFF

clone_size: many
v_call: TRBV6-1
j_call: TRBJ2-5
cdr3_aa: CASSPTGLRETQYF

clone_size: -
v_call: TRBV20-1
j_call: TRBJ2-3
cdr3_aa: CSAGQSTDTQYF

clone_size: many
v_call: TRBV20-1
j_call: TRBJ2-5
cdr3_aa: CSARGPGAIQETQYF

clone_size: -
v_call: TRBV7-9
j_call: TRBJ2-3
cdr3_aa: CASSLTSGVWADTQYF

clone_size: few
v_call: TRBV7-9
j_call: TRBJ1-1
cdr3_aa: CASSSLVNTEAFF